Reported below is one TCR beta chain. Germline assignment: CDR1 LNHNV and CDR2 YYDKDF (reference sequence). This CDR3 spans 13 amino acids. Trimming left V 0 bases short and J 7 bases short, with 7 bases between. Assay used: immunoSEQ multiplex PCR; TCRdb lists only in-frame clones, some missing. The profile covers 95,000 to 100,000 clones, with approximately 91% appearing a single time and over 3% taken by the ten largest. These data are taken from a study of T cell changes during pregnancy in multiple sclerosis. The specimen was peripheral blood, collected in the second trimester of pregnancy. This chain connects TRBV15 to TRBJ2-1; the D is unclear. This TCR derives from a female donor with multiple sclerosis, enrolled in a pregnancy study. The DNA for the CDR3 is TGTGCCACCAGCAGAGATCTCGGGAATGAGCAGTTCTTC. Translating it yields CATSRDLGNEQFF.